This T cell receptor (beta chain) was recorded in a study of blood T cell repertoires in COVID-19. Study at large: Some COVID-19 samples were acute and others convalescent; all came from the United States, Italy and Spain. Nucleic acid was either cDNA or gDNA, and it came from T cells, B-cell-depleted T cells, or PBMCs.

V was pared by 9 bases and J by 0 bases, with 5 bases of the junction left unmatched. The CDR3 covers 15 residues. CDR1 is LNHDA and CDR2 is SQIVND in the germline V gene (reference sequence). This clone was seen a single time. Original analysis: Amplification of reference gene primers was used by the study to estimate nucleated cell counts. Produced via immunoSEQ multiplex PCR; TCRdb's table is partial and in-frame only. The D gene and trimming were derived from the DNA, and the V and J assignments and clone size from that table. The repertoire holds tens of thousands of clones, with 75% to 95% as singletons.

Sequencing was carried out using peripheral blood. The genes are TRBV19 and TRBJ2-1; 10 nucleotides match TRBD2. The clonotype originates from a human donor with active COVID-19. The donor label of this sample is uncertain. CDR3 amino acids: CASGLADSSYNEQFF. The CDR3 DNA reads as TGTGCCAGCGGACTAGCGGACAGCTCCTACAATGAGCAGTTCTTC.